These 7 T cell receptor beta chains share one sample of origin, sequenced in a study of PD-L1 blockade in urothelial cancer. Repertoires were generated with immunoSEQ multiplex PCR, while TCRdb's copy carries only in-frame clones and drops some. This repertoire shows 45,000 to 65,000 clones, over 75% found once; its top ten account for 5.8%. The sample in question was PBMCs, obtained around atezolizumab (anti-PD-L1) treatment. The receptor source for this set is a man between 35 and 55 years old with urothelial cancer.

This clone was detected only once. The chain links TRBV5-6 to TRBJ1-5, with TRBD1 matching 9 bases. Germline CDR1 and CDR2: SGHDT and YYEEEE. This CDR3 is 17 amino acids long. The junction had 14 bases not matched to a gene; V was cut back by 3 bases and J by 7 bases. Here the CDR3 DNA reads TGTGCCAGCAGCTGGAGGGGGACAGGGACGGGGCAGCAGCCCCAGCATTTT. It is translated as CASSWRGTGTGQQPQHF.

Only a few counts were recorded for this clone. The CDR3 DNA reads TGTGCAGTAGGGGGGGCGTGGGAGCAGTACTTC. Translating gives CAVGGAWEQYF. The genes are TRBV7-2 and TRBJ2-7, with TRBD2 as a possible D gene (7 bases). CDR1 is SGHTA, CDR2 FQGNSA, per germline. This CDR3 spans 11 amino acids.

The chain joins TRBV6-1 to TRBJ2-2; D gene ambiguous. Per the germline V gene, CDR1 is MNHNS and CDR2 is SASEGT. The CDR3 extends over 12 amino acids. V shed 3 bases and J shed 6 bases, with 5 bases lying between them. For the CDR3, the DNA is TGTGCCAGCAGTGAGAGTTCCGGGGAGCTGTTTTTT. Protein sequence: CASSESSGELFF.

The chain joins TRBV11-2 to TRBJ1-1; TRBD1 matches at 12 bases. Trimming cost V 5 bases and J 6 bases; bases outside gene matches: 7. The CDR3 consists of 15 residues. Per germline, CDR1 SGHAT and CDR2 FQNNGV. CDR3 DNA sequence: TGTGCCAGCAGCCCTGGGACAGGGGGCGTACCTGAAGCTTTCTTT. Protein: CASSPGTGGVPEAFF.

The CDR3: CASSLQTGTYEQYF. CDR3 nucleotides: TGTGCCAGCAGCTTGCAGACAGGGACCTACGAGCAGTACTTC. The chain links TRBV5-4 to TRBJ2-7, with TRBD1 identical over 7 bases. After removal of 1 base from V and 2 bases from J, the junction contained 3 bases not matched to a gene. Per the germline V gene, CDR1 is SGHNT and CDR2 is YYREEE (reference sequence). The CDR3 is 14 residues long.

CDR3 loop: CASSQGLAGGLVEQFF. CDR3 bases: TGCGCCAGCAGCCAAGGACTAGCGGGAGGGCTTGTTGAGCAGTTCTTC. The chain links TRBV5-1 to TRBJ2-1; 15 bases fit TRBD2. The CDR3 length is 16 residues. Trimming took 4 bases from V and 9 from J; bases not matched to a gene: 8. The germline V gene has CDR1 SGHRS and CDR2 YFSETQ.

The chain uses TRBV6-5 and TRBJ2-7, with 7 bases fitting TRBD2. V gave up 8 bases and J gave up 1 base; unmatched junction bases: 11. The CDR3 consists of 15 residues. Germline V gives CDR1 MNHEY, CDR2 SVGAGI. The CDR3 nucleotides read TGTGCCAGCCACGAAGGGTCAGCGGGGTCCTACGAGCAGTACTTC. Translating it yields CASHEGSAGSYEQYF.